This T cell receptor beta chain was recorded in a study of identical twins. Trimming pared 1 base from V and 6 bases from J, leaving 22 bases between. This CDR3 contains 18 residues. Germline V gene sequence: CDR1 KGHSH, CDR2 LQKENI. Template switching added a universal primer site; cDNA carried unique molecular identifiers. TCRdb itself ran the 5' RACE reads through MiXCR, one entry per CDR3 protein. The profile shows some 790,000 distinct CDR3 sequences, 15% to 20% of them singletons. All donors were healthy, and all were Caucasian. These same data were also listed under a study on T cells expressing NK-cell markers. Per that paper: Sorted T-cell subsets CD3+CD56+NKG2C+, CD3+CD56+NKG2C- and CD3+CD56-NKG2C+ were TCR beta-sequenced. Among CD8+ T cells from about six donors, dominant NKG2C+ clonotypes accounted for roughly 1.0-7.0%.

The specimen sequenced was PBMCs. J is TRBJ2-1 and V is TRBV18; unclear D gene. This TCR derives from a woman younger than 35 in good health. This CDR3 reads CASSPLKKPRPSSNEQFF. Written as DNA, the CDR3 is TGTGCCAGCTCACCACTAAAGAAGCCCCGCCCGTCGAGCAATGAGCAGTTCTTC.